This T cell receptor (beta chain) was identified in a study of control samples from healthy donors and cancer patients. Trimming cost V 2 bases and J 5 bases, with 10 bases left between them. Germline CDR1 is SGHTA and CDR2 is FQGTGA. CDR3 length equals 13 residues. The table came from immunoSEQ multiplex PCR; TCRdb's copy has only in-frame clones and leaves some out. The data contain some 100,000 clones, 75% to 90% of them singletons. What was sequenced was blood. This receptor was obtained from a woman aged 45-65 years in good health. The chain has TRBV7-3 and TRBJ2-7, with a weak D call TRBD2 (5 bases). The CDR3 DNA follows: TGTGCCAGCAGCTTATCGTTAGCGCACGAGCAGTACTTC. Amino acid sequence: CASSLSLAHEQYF.